The 4 T cell receptor beta chains given below trace back to one sample, sequenced in a study of blood T cell repertoires in COVID-19. Clones were sequenced by immunoSEQ multiplex PCR, and TCRdb holds only the in-frame ones, with some missing. Seen here are approximately 180,000 clones, around 85% observed once, and the top ten hold approximately 10%. The sample comprised peripheral blood. The receptors were sampled from a human donor with active or convalescent COVID-19. The donor label of this sample is uncertain.

The count of this clone is one. V usage is TRBV6-6 and J usage is TRBJ2-1, with D perhaps matching TRBD2 (5 bases). The CDR3 loop spans 15 amino acids. Germline values: CDR1 MNHNY, CDR2 SVGAGI (reference sequence). V was clipped by 8 bases and J by 1 base, with 15 bases between them. The chain's CDR3 is CASHVRGGSYNEQFF. The CDR3 nucleotides read TGTGCCAGCCATGTTCGGGGTGGGTCCTACAATGAGCAGTTCTTC.

The rearrangement links TRBV5-1 to TRBJ1-1; possibly TRBD1 for D (6 bases). This CDR3 region has 16 residues. Trimming took 6 bases from V and 4 from J, leaving 22 bases between them. Germline V gene lookup returns CDR1 SGHRS and CDR2 YFSETQ. This chain's CDR3 is CASTYDRYGKSTEAFF. The CDR3 nucleotides are TGCGCCAGCACATATGACAGGTACGGGAAGAGCACTGAAGCTTTCTTT. Using reference TRBV5-1 and TRBJ1-1 for the parts outside the CDR3, the full variable domain is KAGVTQTPRYLIKTRGQQVTLSCSPISGHRSVSWYQQTPGQGLQFLFEYFSETQRNKGNFPGRFSGRQFSNSRSEMNVSTLELGDSALYLCASTYDRYGKSTEAFFGQGTRLTVV.

This chain's CDR3 is CASSYDRGLYNEQFF. Written as DNA, the CDR3 is TGTGCCAGCAGCTACGACAGGGGGCTCTACAATGAGCAGTTCTTC. The gene calls are TRBV7-9 and TRBJ2-1, with 10 bases fitting TRBD1. The germline V gene encodes CDR1 SEHNR and CDR2 FQNEAQ (reference sequence). The CDR3 sequence is 15 residues long. Germline trimming cut 4 bases from V and 3 bases from J; bases unmatched to any gene: 3. The full variable domain, in which reference TRBV7-9 and TRBJ2-1 provide the parts outside the CDR3, is DTGVSQNPRHKITKRGQNVTFRCDPISEHNRLYWYRQTLGQGPEFLTYFQNEAQLEKSRLLSDRFSAERPKGSFSTLEIQRTEQGDSAMYLCASSYDRGLYNEQFFGPGTRLTVL.

In its sample, this clone was seen once. The V gene is TRBV28, the J gene TRBJ1-2; 10 bases line up with TRBD1. Germline values: CDR1 MDHEN, CDR2 SYDVKM. Trimming removed 2 bases from V and 5 bases from J; junction bases left unmatched: 2. The CDR3 has 14 residues. Here the CDR3 reads CASSLQDRGYGYTF. CDR3 bases: TGTGCCAGCAGTTTACAGGACAGGGGGTATGGCTACACCTTC.